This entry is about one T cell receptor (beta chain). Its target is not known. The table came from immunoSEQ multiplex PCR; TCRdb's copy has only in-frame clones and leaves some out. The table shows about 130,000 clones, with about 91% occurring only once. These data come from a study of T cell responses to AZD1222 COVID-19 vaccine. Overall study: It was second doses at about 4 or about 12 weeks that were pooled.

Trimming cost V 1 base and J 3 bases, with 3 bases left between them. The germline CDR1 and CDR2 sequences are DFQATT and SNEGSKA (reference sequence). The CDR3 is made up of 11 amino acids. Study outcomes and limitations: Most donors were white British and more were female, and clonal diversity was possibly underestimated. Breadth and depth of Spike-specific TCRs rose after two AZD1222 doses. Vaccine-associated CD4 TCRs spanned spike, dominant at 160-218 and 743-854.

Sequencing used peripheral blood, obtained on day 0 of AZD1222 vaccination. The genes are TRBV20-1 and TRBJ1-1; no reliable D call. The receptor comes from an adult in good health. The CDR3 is CSARVYTEAFF. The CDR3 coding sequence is TGCAGTGCTAGAGTGTACACTGAAGCTTTCTTT.